This TCR beta chain derives from a study of T cells after yellow fever vaccination. The study's findings and limits: Primary-vaccination clones mostly resurfaced post-booster (nearly 97% CD4, roughly 90% CD8). Within FACS-sorted repertoires, abundant clonotypes contaminating from the bulk population could be present.

TCRdb reprocessed the 5' RACE reads with MiXCR, giving one entry per CDR3 protein. The data contain fewer than 650,000 distinct CDR3 sequences, about a fifth of them singletons. Per germline, CDR1 MNHNS and CDR2 SASEGT. V dropped 4 bases and J dropped 6; count of bases not matched to a gene: 3. The CDR3 runs 13 residues. This clonotype was counted only a few times. The target antigen is unknown. The genes are TRBV6-1 and TRBJ2-7, with 10 bases identical to TRBD1. The clonotype originates from a young man who received the YFV17D yellow fever vaccine. Sequences were derived from PBMCs, sampled roughly 23 days after the first yellow fever vaccination. This CDR3 is CASSAGQGREQYF. In DNA form, the CDR3 reads TGTGCCAGCAGTGCGGGACAGGGGCGCGAGCAGTACTTC.